A single sample gave rise to the 26 T cell receptor beta chains below, sequenced in a study of shared clonotypes between healthy human individuals. Sequenced by immunoSEQ multiplex PCR; TCRdb stores in-frame clones only, minus some. The sample yields more than 2 million clones, approximately 96% seen once. Source material: naive CD4+ T cells sorted from blood. Specified subset: CD45RA+ positively selected. These receptors were collected from a man younger than 30 in good health.

The rearrangement links TRBV5-6 to TRBJ2-6, with TRBD1 matching 9 bases. The CDR3 is 15 residues long. V lost 6 bases to trimming and J lost 7 bases; unmatched junction nucleotides: 8. Germline values: CDR1 SGHDT, CDR2 YYEEEE. The CDR3, as DNA: TGTGCCAGCACACACAGGGGGCCTATAGCCAACGTCCTGACTTTC. Residues: CASTHRGPIANVLTF.

This chain uses TRBV5-1 with TRBJ2-7; 7 bases agree with TRBD1. The trim removed 4 bases at V and 1 base at J, leaving 8 bases unmatched. Germline V gene sequence: CDR1 SGHRS, CDR2 YFSETQ. This CDR3 spans 15 amino acids. The CDR3 DNA is TGCGCCAGCAGCAGAGGACAGGTTGGGTCCTACGAGCAGTACTTC. Its translation: CASSRGQVGSYEQYF.

The CDR3 reads CASSPGTGSYEQYF. The CDR3 bases are TGTGCCAGCAGCCCCGGGACTGGATCCTACGAGCAGTACTTC. V gene TRBV14 combines with J gene TRBJ2-7; possible D gene TRBD2, 6 bases. Germline V gene data show CDR1 as SGHDN and CDR2 as FVKESK. CDR3 length equals 14 residues. V dropped 4 bases and J dropped 1 base, with 11 bases sitting between them.

The CDR3 sequence: CASSLAEGTYEQYF. In DNA, the CDR3 is TGTGCCAGCAGCTTAGCGGAGGGAACCTACGAGCAGTACTTC. The chain couples TRBV7-2 to TRBJ2-7, with TRBD2 as a possible D gene (6 bases). Trimming shortened V by 0 bases and J by 2 bases, and 8 bases separated the two germline ends. CDR1 and CDR2 (germline): SGHTA, FQGNSA. The CDR3 loop spans 14 amino acids.

This chain joins TRBV28 and TRBJ1-2; a possible D gene is TRBD1 (6 bases). This CDR3 is 14 amino acids long. Germline CDR1 is MDHEN and CDR2 is SYDVKM. V was clipped by 5 bases and J by 1 base, with 11 bases between them. Written as DNA, the CDR3 is TGTGCCAGCAGTGGGGACACCGGTAACTATGGCTACACCTTC. This encodes CASSGDTGNYGYTF.

The rearrangement links TRBV4-1 to TRBJ2-3; D unclear. Germline V gene data show CDR1 as MGHRA and CDR2 as YSYEKL. The CDR3 sequence is 15 residues long. V lost 3 bases to trimming and J lost 0 bases, with 10 bases between them. CDR3 sequence reads: CASSHGAASTDTQYF. The CDR3 nucleotides read TGCGCCAGCAGCCATGGTGCAGCTAGCACAGATACGCAGTATTTT.

This clone showed up just once. V and J are TRBV11-2 and TRBJ1-4, with D perhaps matching TRBD1 (5 bases). Trimming removed 7 bases at V and 7 bases at J, with 19 bases between. This CDR3 is built from 15 residues. The V gene's germline CDR1 is SGHAT and CDR2 FQNNGV. The CDR3 DNA reads as TGTGCCAGCAACAACCTCAGGGACCTTCGTGAAAAACTGTTTTTT. Translated: CASNNLRDLREKLFF.

The rearrangement joins TRBV30 to TRBJ1-2; D possibly corresponds to TRBD1 (6 bases). Germline V gene data show CDR1 as GTSNPN and CDR2 as SVGIG (reference sequence). This CDR3 is built from 12 residues. Trimming cost V 1 base and J 8 bases, with 11 bases left between them. CDR3 sequence: CAWSDREDGYTF. The CDR3 DNA reads TGTGCCTGGAGTGACAGGGAAGACGGCTACACCTTC. The variable domain in full, completed from reference TRBV30 and TRBJ1-2, reads SQTIHQWPATLVQPVGSPLSLECTVEGTSNPNLYWYRQAAGRGLQLLFYSVGIGQISSEVPQNLSASRPQDRQFILSSKKLLLSDSGFYLCAWSDREDGYTFGSGTRLTVV.

The chain uses TRBV7-6 and TRBJ2-6; no definite D call. CDR1 is SGHVS and CDR2 is FNYEAQ in the germline V gene. Trimming pared 1 base from V and 5 bases from J, leaving 9 bases between. CDR3 size: 15 residues. The CDR3 coding sequence is TGTGCCAGCAGCTTAGGTGTCCTCCGGGCCAACGTCCTGACTTTC. Its translation is CASSLGVLRANVLTF. Full variable domain (rest looked up from reference TRBV7-6 and TRBJ2-6): GAGVSQSPRYKVTKRGQDVALRCDPISGHVSLYWYRQALGQGPEFLTYFNYEAQQDKSGLPNDRFSAERPEGSISTLTIQRTEQRDSAMYRCASSLGVLRANVLTFGAGSRLTVL.

This clone was recorded once. The DNA for the CDR3 is TGTGCCAGCAGCGGGGACTTTAGCTCCTACGAGCAGTACTTC. This encodes CASSGDFSSYEQYF. This chain joins TRBV7-2 and TRBJ2-7; a weak D match, TRBD2 (6 bases). Trimming took off 5 bases at V and 0 bases at J, with 11 bases between the two ends. The CDR3 loop spans 14 amino acids. Germline V gene sequence: CDR1 SGHTA, CDR2 FQGNSA. Combining the CDR3 with reference TRBV7-2 and TRBJ2-7 gives the whole variable domain GAGVSQSPSNKVTEKGKDVELRCDPISGHTALYWYRQSLGQGLEFLIYFQGNSAPDKSGLPSDRFSAERTGGSVSTLTIQRTQQEDSAVYLCASSGDFSSYEQYFGPGTRLTVT.

This clone is a singleton in its sample. The chain couples TRBV6-5 to TRBJ1-1; possibly TRBD1 for D (5 bases). Germline CDR1 and CDR2: MNHEY and SVGAGI. V lost 6 bases and J lost 2, with 10 bases in between. The CDR3 has 13 amino acids. The DNA of the CDR3 is TGTGCCAGCAGGCAGGGAGGAAACACTGAAGCTTTCTTT. Amino acids: CASRQGGNTEAFF.

The chain joins TRBV7-2 to TRBJ2-7, with D tentatively TRBD2 (5 bases). Between the trimmed V and J ends, which lost 2 bases and 12 bases, there was a span of 23 bases. From germline, CDR1 is SGHTA and CDR2 FQGNSA. The CDR3 extends over 15 amino acids. CDR3 protein: CASSLTTGTSTNPYF. The DNA of the CDR3 is TGTGCCAGCAGCTTAACAACGGGAACTAGTACGAATCCGTACTTC.

With regard to this clone: The sample contains more than one DNA sequence encoding this CDR3. This chain links TRBV5-1 with TRBJ2-7; D ambiguous. CDR1 SGHRS and CDR2 YFSETQ come from the germline V gene. There are 14 residues in the CDR3. The V end was cut by 0 bases, the J end by 2 bases, with 9 bases between. This CDR3 is CASSLEAEPYEQYF. CDR3 coding DNA: TGCGCCAGCAGCTTGGAGGCGGAGCCCTACGAGCAGTACTTC.

The V call is TRBV19, the J call TRBJ1-2, with D possibly TRBD1 on 5 matching bases. Germline-derived CDR1 and CDR2 are LNHDA and SQIVND (reference sequence). CDR3 length: 16 residues. V was clipped by 4 bases and J by 6 bases, with 21 bases between them. For the CDR3, the DNA is TGTGCCAGTAGTACCCTTCTTTCCTGGTCACAGGATGGCTACACCTTC. Encoded protein: CASSTLLSWSQDGYTF.

The chain links TRBV30 to TRBJ1-5; D call uncertain. Trimming pared 8 bases from V and 4 bases from J, leaving 18 bases between. Looked up from germline, CDR1 is GTSNPN and CDR2 is SVGIG (reference sequence). The CDR3 has 14 residues. CDR3 bases: TGTGCCCATGGACTTGCAGGCGGAAATCAGCCCCAGCATTTT. Protein product: CAHGLAGGNQPQHF.

The V gene is TRBV4-1, the J gene TRBJ1-5; a weak D match, TRBD1 (6 bases). The CDR3 runs to 14 residues. The germline gives CDR1 MGHRA, CDR2 YSYEKL. V was cut by 2 bases and J by 6 bases, with 11 bases left in between. The CDR3 loop reads CASSQQGQVQPQHF. Written as DNA, the CDR3 is TGCGCCAGCAGCCAACAGGGGCAGGTTCAGCCCCAGCATTTT.

This chain connects TRBV14 to TRBJ1-4, with D maybe TRBD1 (5 bases). V was cut by 2 bases and J by 7 bases, with 14 bases left in between. CDR3 length equals 15 residues. Germline CDR1 and CDR2: SGHDN and FVKESK. DNA of the CDR3: TGTGCCAGCAGCCAAAGATGGAGGGGCGTTGAAAAACTGTTTTTT. It translates to CASSQRWRGVEKLFF. Full variable domain (remainder filled in from reference TRBV14 and TRBJ1-4): EAGVTQFPSHSVIEKGQTVTLRCDPISGHDNLYWYRRVMGKEIKFLLHFVKESKQDESGMPNNRFLAERTGGTYSTLKVQPAELEDSGVYFCASSQRWRGVEKLFFGSGTQLSVL.

The V call is TRBV4-1, the J call TRBJ1-1; D is unclear. Germline CDR1 and CDR2: MGHRA and YSYEKL. Between the trimmed V and J ends, which lost 0 bases and 3 bases, there was a span of 8 bases. CDR3 length equals 14 residues. The CDR3 sequence is CASSQDYQYTEAFF. The DNA for the CDR3 is TGCGCCAGCAGCCAAGATTATCAGTACACTGAAGCTTTCTTT.

This chain joins TRBV19 and TRBJ1-1; D gene ambiguous. The CDR3 has 16 residues. The ends were cut back, 4 bases at V and 4 bases at J, with 19 bases in the middle. CDR1 LNHDA and CDR2 SQIVND come from the germline V gene (reference sequence). In nucleotides, the CDR3 is TGTGCCAGTAGTAAATATTCATTCACCACCGGCACTGAAGCTTTCTTT. It yields the protein CASSKYSFTTGTEAFF.

This clone has a handful of counts. The chain links TRBV20-1 to TRBJ1-5; no clear D gene. The length of the CDR3 is 10 residues. Germline V gives CDR1 DFQATT, CDR2 SNEGSKA (reference sequence). V was cut by 3 bases and J by 12 bases, with 9 bases left in between. CDR3 residues: CSASGNHQHF. The CDR3 nucleotides read TGCAGTGCTAGTGGCAACCACCAGCATTTT.

CDR3 region: CASSLETGGPYGYTF. For the CDR3, the DNA is TGCGCCAGCAGCTTGGAAACAGGGGGCCCCTATGGCTACACCTTC. The chain is built from TRBV5-1 and TRBJ1-2; 9 bases fit TRBD1. The trim removed 0 bases at V and 4 bases at J, leaving 4 bases unmatched. The germline CDR1 and CDR2 sequences are SGHRS and YFSETQ. There are 15 residues in the CDR3. Complete variable domain (other parts from reference TRBV5-1 and TRBJ1-2): KAGVTQTPRYLIKTRGQQVTLSCSPISGHRSVSWYQQTPGQGLQFLFEYFSETQRNKGNFPGRFSGRQFSNSRSEMNVSTLELGDSALYLCASSLETGGPYGYTFGSGTRLTVV.

V usage is TRBV18 and J usage is TRBJ2-6; TRBD1 might be the D (5 bases). This CDR3 has 12 amino acids. Trimming took 1 base from V and 17 from J, leaving 12 bases between them. The germline V gene has CDR1 KGHSH and CDR2 LQKENI. In DNA form, the CDR3 reads TGTGCCAGCTCACCACTAGGGGAAGGGTTGACTTTC. Encoded protein: CASSPLGEGLTF.

This clone has a single count. The chain's CDR3 is CASSLRAETQYF. CDR3 bases: TGTGCCAGCAGCCTAAGAGCGGAGACCCAGTACTTC. The J gene is TRBJ2-5, the V gene TRBV6-1; D gene ambiguous. CDR1 MNHNS and CDR2 SASEGT come from the germline V gene. The CDR3 covers 12 residues. Between the trimmed V and J ends, which lost 6 bases and 5 bases, there was a span of 10 bases.

V and J are TRBV28 and TRBJ2-7, with D perhaps TRBD2 (6 bases). V gave up 7 bases and J gave up 0 bases, with 22 bases separating them. Per germline, CDR1 MDHEN and CDR2 SYDVKM. CDR3 length equals 17 residues. The CDR3 sequence is CASTPPAGRQISYEQYF. The CDR3, as DNA: TGTGCCAGCACCCCCCCGGCGGGAAGACAGATCTCCTACGAGCAGTACTTC.

The rearrangement uses TRBV18 and TRBJ2-7, with D hard to call. Trimming pared 3 bases from V and 7 bases from J, leaving 13 bases between. This CDR3 comprises 13 residues. Germline V lookup: CDR1 KGHSH, CDR2 LQKENI. CDR3 nucleotides: TGTGCCAGCTCACCCAACGTTTTAGGGGAGCAGTACTTC. Residues: CASSPNVLGEQYF.

The chain links TRBV6-1 to TRBJ2-1; 7 bases are shared with TRBD2. V shed 6 bases, J shed 5 bases, and the junction held 1 base outside the gene matches. Germline V CDR1 and CDR2: MNHNS, SASEGT. The CDR3 loop spans 12 amino acids. In DNA, the CDR3 is TGTGCCAGCAGGGGACTACACAATGAGCAGTTCTTC. Translated: CASRGLHNEQFF.